The TCR beta chain described here comes from a study of shared clonotypes between healthy human individuals. The study, taken as a whole, reports: A generally larger estimated richness was seen in naive subsets than in memory subsets. All-four-donor shared clonotypes had higher generation probabilities than non-shared clonotypes did.

V lost 3 bases and J 3 bases, leaving 5 bases between the germline ends. The CDR3 loop spans 11 amino acids. CDR1 and CDR2 (germline): GTSNPN, SVGIG (reference sequence). This clone was seen a single time. Its antigen is not identified. Other DNA sequences in this specimen translate into the identical CDR3. Profiled with immunoSEQ multiplex PCR; TCRdb holds only in-frame clones, not every one. Seen here are some 1 million clones, about 74% observed once, and the top ten hold over 1.3%. The J gene is TRBJ1-2, the V gene TRBV30; D uncertain. This clonotype originated in a man between 18 and 35 years old in good health. The sequencing sample was made of memory CD4+ T cells sorted from blood. Subset denoted: CD45RA-negative fraction. CDR3 coding DNA: TGTGCCTGGAGCGAGGACTATGGCTACACCTTC. Translated, it gives CAWSEDYGYTF. Supplemented by reference TRBV30 and TRBJ1-2, the full variable domain reads SQTIHQWPATLVQPVGSPLSLECTVEGTSNPNLYWYRQAAGRGLQLLFYSVGIGQISSEVPQNLSASRPQDRQFILSSKKLLLSDSGFYLCAWSEDYGYTFGSGTRLTVV.